Listed below are T cell receptor beta chains from one sample, sequenced in a study of blood T cell repertoires in COVID-19. The repertoire was sequenced with immunoSEQ multiplex PCR; TCRdb's copy has only in-frame clones and lacks some. In the table there are hundreds of thousands of clones, roughly 87% of which are singletons. The sequenced material came from PBMCs or T cells enriched from blood (not recorded which). The source of these receptors is a woman in her 30s with acute COVID-19. Both conserved end residues are part of each CDR3. D genes are given only for firm matches. Rows give clone size only sometimes, using once, few, many, or a class for an expanded clone.

CASSQGPRQDFYNEQFF | TGCGCCAGCAGCCAAGGGCCTCGACAGGATTTTTACAATGAGCAGTTCTTC | NA | TRBV4-3 | once | TRBJ2-1
CASSLARDGAGLAGSVRQETQYF | TGCGCCAGCAGCTTGGCGAGGGACGGGGCGGGACTAGCGGGATCGGTTCGGCAAGAGACCCAGTACTTC | TRBD2 | TRBV5-1 | few | TRBJ2-5
CASSEGQGNSPLHF | TGTGCCAGCAGTGAGGGACAGGGGAATTCACCCCTCCACTTT | TRBD1 | TRBV2 | NA | TRBJ1-6
CAWSDGRGIDTQYF | TGTGCCTGGAGTGATGGGCGGGGAATAGATACGCAGTATTTT | NA | TRBV30 | once | TRBJ2-3
CAWDRRSSYNSPLHF | TGTGCCTGGGACAGACGAAGCTCCTATAATTCACCCCTCCACTTT | NA | TRBV30 | NA | TRBJ1-6
CASSHLRDGGGETQYF | TGTGCCAGCAGCCACCTGCGAGATGGGGGCGGAGAGACCCAGTACTTC | NA | TRBV28 | NA | TRBJ2-5
CASSTNPGLGGNEQFF | TGTGCCAGCAGCACAAATCCGGGACTAGGGGGCAATGAGCAGTTCTTC | TRBD2 | TRBV3-1/TRBV3-2 | NA | TRBJ2-1
CASSFRGEETQYF | TGTGCCAGCAGTTTCAGGGGTGAGGAGACCCAGTACTTC | NA | TRBV12-3/TRBV12-4 | NA | TRBJ2-5
CASSFGTNLYEQYF | TGCGCCAGCAGCTTCGGGACAAACCTCTACGAGCAGTACTTC | NA | TRBV5-1 | NA | TRBJ2-7
CASRRTDTNYGYTF | TGTGCCAGCAGGCGGACAGATACTAACTATGGCTACACCTTC | NA | TRBV27 | NA | TRBJ1-2
CATSATGFKSPLHF | TGTGCCACCTCAGCGACAGGGTTCAAGTCACCCCTCCACTTT | TRBD1 | TRBV6-5 | NA | TRBJ1-6
CASSQRNRGGEAFF | TGTGCCAGCAGCCAACGGAACAGGGGGGGCGAAGCTTTCTTT | TRBD1 | TRBV3-1/TRBV3-2 | NA | TRBJ1-1
CASSLGGGSGYNEQFF | TGCGCCAGCAGCTTGGGCGGGGGCTCGGGATACAATGAGCAGTTCTTC | NA | TRBV5-1 | NA | TRBJ2-1
CASSLTGSYNEQFF | TGTGCCAGCAGCTTAACAGGCTCCTACAATGAGCAGTTCTTC | NA | TRBV7-9 | once | TRBJ2-1
CASSFGGTDSNQPQHF | TGCGCCAGCAGCTTCGGAGGGACGGATAGCAATCAGCCCCAGCATTTT | NA | TRBV5-1 | NA | TRBJ1-5
CATSRDPAGELFF | TGTGCCACCAGCAGAGATCCAGCCGGGGAGCTGTTTTTT | NA | TRBV15 | once | TRBJ2-2
CASSQFDSDTRYEQYF | TGCGCCAGCAGTCAATTTGACAGTGATACCCGGTACGAGCAGTACTTC | NA | TRBV23-1 | NA | TRBJ2-7
CASSLGGQGHGYTF | TGTGCCAGCAGCTTAGGGGGACAGGGCCATGGCTACACCTTC | TRBD1 | TRBV7-8 | NA | TRBJ1-2
CASSPGGDHTGELFF | TGCGCCAGCAGCCCCGGGGGGGATCACACCGGGGAGCTGTTTTTT | TRBD2 | TRBV5-1 | NA | TRBJ2-2
CASSLRGEGNEQFF | TGTGCCAGCAGTTTAAGAGGGGAGGGGAATGAGCAGTTCTTC | TRBD2 | TRBV27 | NA | TRBJ2-1
CASCTPGVNQPQHF | TGTGCCAGTTGTACTCCGGGAGTAAATCAGCCCCAGCATTTT | NA | TRBV28 | NA | TRBJ1-5
CASSQDYEGLAGAFEQFF | TGCGCCAGCAGCCAAGACTACGAGGGACTAGCGGGGGCCTTTGAGCAGTTCTTC | TRBD2 | TRBV4-1 | NA | TRBJ2-1
CASSLISSGIAKNIQYF | TGTGCCAGCAGCTTAATATCTAGCGGGATAGCCAAAAACATTCAGTACTTC | TRBD2 | TRBV7-9 | NA | TRBJ2-4
CASSVGTSTGELFF | TGTGCCAGCAGTGTCGGGACTTCCACCGGGGAGCTGTTTTTT | NA | TRBV6-4 | NA | TRBJ2-2
CASSDSTEKLFF | TGTGCCAGCAGTGATAGTACTGAAAAACTGTTTTTT | NA | TRBV2 | NA | TRBJ1-4
CASSGASGAITDTQYF | TGTGCCAGCAGTGGGGCTAGCGGGGCTATCACAGATACGCAGTATTTT | TRBD2 | TRBV6-1 | NA | TRBJ2-3
CASSQRIGQGGFGYTF | TGTGCCAGCAGCCAACGGATAGGACAGGGGGGTTTTGGCTACACCTTC | TRBD1 | TRBV7-8 | NA | TRBJ1-2
CASSLGASSNYGYTF | TGCGCCAGCAGCTTGGGCGCCTCATCAAACTATGGCTACACCTTC | NA | TRBV5-1 | NA | TRBJ1-2
CASSRGQGRYGYTF | TGTGCCAGCAGCAGGGGACAGGGGCGCTATGGCTACACCTTC | TRBD1 | TRBV7-9 | once | TRBJ1-2
CASSPGSSYEQYF | TGTGCCAGCAGCCCCGGGTCTTCCTACGAGCAGTACTTC | NA | TRBV5-4 | NA | TRBJ2-7
CAISDKGLAGGLSYEQYF | TGTGCCATCAGTGACAAGGGACTAGCGGGAGGTCTCTCCTACGAGCAGTACTTC | TRBD2 | TRBV10-3 | once | TRBJ2-7
CASSIRGLAGELFF | TGTGCCAGTAGTATCAGGGGTCTCGCCGGGGAGCTGTTTTTT | NA | TRBV19 | NA | TRBJ2-2
CASTVQGGTGELFF | TGTGCCAGTACGGTACAGGGTGGCACCGGGGAGCTGTTTTTT | NA | TRBV19 | NA | TRBJ2-2
CASSPGGLYEQYF | TGTGCCAGCAGCCCTGGGGGCTTGTACGAGCAGTACTTC | NA | TRBV7-9 | NA | TRBJ2-7
CASSPGGTGDRNTIYF | TGTGCCAGCAGCCCAGGGGGGACAGGCGATCGGAACACCATATATTTT | TRBD1 | TRBV5-4 | NA | TRBJ1-3
CASSPSGVGVAFF | TGTGCCAGCAGCCCTTCCGGGGTCGGGGTGGCTTTCTTT | NA | TRBV7-2 | NA | TRBJ1-1
CASSLQDFYNSPLHF | TGCGCCAGCAGCTTGCAGGATTTCTATAATTCACCCCTCCACTTT | NA | TRBV5-1 | NA | TRBJ1-6
CASSVGGRGTDTQYF | TGTGCCAGCAGCGTAGGGGGCAGGGGCACAGATACGCAGTATTTT | NA | TRBV9 | NA | TRBJ2-3
CASSLGTSDTGELFF | TGTGCCAGCAGCCTTGGGACTAGCGACACCGGGGAGCTGTTTTTT | TRBD2 | TRBV4-2 | few | TRBJ2-2
CASSVGGSTEAFF | TGTGCCAGCAGCGTAGGTGGGAGCACTGAAGCTTTCTTT | NA | TRBV9 | NA | TRBJ1-1
CASSGSGITDTQYF | TGTGCCAGTAGCGGCAGCGGTATTACAGATACGCAGTATTTT | NA | TRBV19 | NA | TRBJ2-3
CASSSHQANSGPPPYEQYF | TGTGCCAGCAGCTCCCACCAAGCCAATAGCGGGCCGCCCCCCTACGAGCAGTACTTC | TRBD2 | TRBV11-2 | NA | TRBJ2-7
CASRGGSSGRHYEQYF | TGTGCCAGCCGGGGGGGCTCTAGCGGGCGCCACTACGAGCAGTACTTC | TRBD2 | TRBV27 | NA | TRBJ2-7
CASTSGTSSYNEQFF | TGTGCCAGCACTTCCGGGACAAGCTCCTACAATGAGCAGTTCTTC | NA | TRBV28 | NA | TRBJ2-1
CASSPIAGVPWETQYF | TGTGCCAGCTCACCCATAGCGGGGGTCCCGTGGGAGACCCAGTACTTC | TRBD2 | TRBV18 | NA | TRBJ2-5
CASSDRETQPQHF | TGTGCCAGCTCGGACAGGGAAACGCAGCCCCAGCATTTT | TRBD1 | TRBV18 | NA | TRBJ1-5
CASSPPGLAGGNIQYF | TGTGCCAGCAGCCCCCCGGGACTAGCGGGGGGAAACATTCAGTACTTC | TRBD2 | TRBV14 | NA | TRBJ2-4